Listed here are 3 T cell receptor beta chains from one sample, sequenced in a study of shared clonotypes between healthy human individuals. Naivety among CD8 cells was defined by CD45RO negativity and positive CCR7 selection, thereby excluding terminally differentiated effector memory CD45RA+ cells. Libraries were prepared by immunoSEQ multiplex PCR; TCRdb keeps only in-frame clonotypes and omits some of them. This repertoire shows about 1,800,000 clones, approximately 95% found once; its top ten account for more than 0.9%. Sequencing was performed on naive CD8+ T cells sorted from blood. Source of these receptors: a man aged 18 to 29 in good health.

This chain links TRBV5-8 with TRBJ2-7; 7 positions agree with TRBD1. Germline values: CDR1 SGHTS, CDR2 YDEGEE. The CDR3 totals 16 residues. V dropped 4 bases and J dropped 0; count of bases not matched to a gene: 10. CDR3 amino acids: CASSLRQGEGSYEQYF. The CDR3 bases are TGTGCCAGCAGCCTGCGACAGGGAGAGGGCTCCTACGAGCAGTACTTC.

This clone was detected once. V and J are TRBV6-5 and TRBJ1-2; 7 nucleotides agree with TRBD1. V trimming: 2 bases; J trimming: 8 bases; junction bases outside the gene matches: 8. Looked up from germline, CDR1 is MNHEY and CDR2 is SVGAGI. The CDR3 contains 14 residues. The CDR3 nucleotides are TGTGCCAGCAGTTACGAATATCAGGGGGACGGCTACACCTTC. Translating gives CASSYEYQGDGYTF.

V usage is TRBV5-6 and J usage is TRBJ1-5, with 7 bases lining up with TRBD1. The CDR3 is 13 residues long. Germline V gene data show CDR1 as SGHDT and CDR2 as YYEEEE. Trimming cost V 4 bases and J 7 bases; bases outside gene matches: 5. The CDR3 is CASSPSTGQPQHF. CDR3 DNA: TGTGCCAGCAGCCCTTCGACAGGGCAGCCCCAGCATTTT.